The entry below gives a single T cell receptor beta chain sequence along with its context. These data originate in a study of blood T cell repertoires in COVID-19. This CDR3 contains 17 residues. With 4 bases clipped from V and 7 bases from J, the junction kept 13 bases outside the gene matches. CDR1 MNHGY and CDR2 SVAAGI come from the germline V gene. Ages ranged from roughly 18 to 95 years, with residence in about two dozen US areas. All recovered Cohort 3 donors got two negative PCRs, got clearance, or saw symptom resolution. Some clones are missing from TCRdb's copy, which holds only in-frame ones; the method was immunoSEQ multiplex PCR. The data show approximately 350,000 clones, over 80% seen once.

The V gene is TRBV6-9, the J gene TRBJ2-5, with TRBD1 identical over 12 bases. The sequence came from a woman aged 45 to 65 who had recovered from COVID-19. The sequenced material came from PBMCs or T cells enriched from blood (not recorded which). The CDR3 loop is CASSFAPGQGALGTQYF. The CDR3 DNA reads TGTGCCAGCAGTTTCGCGCCGGGACAGGGGGCGCTGGGGACCCAGTACTTC.